These 27 T cell receptor beta chains share one sample of origin, sequenced in a study of T cells in Graves' hyperthyroidism and ophthalmopathy. RNA transcripts gave rise to amplified TCR beta CDR3 regions. HTBI primers were the set used in a first-round RT-PCR of the TCR CDR3. One entry per CDR3 protein results from TCRdb running MiXCR on the multiplex PCR reads. The sample includes under 400,000 distinct CDR3 sequences, 20% to 25% of them seen just once. Material for sequencing was blood. The origin of the receptors is a man aged 50 to 60 with Graves' hyperthyroidism.

This chain connects TRBV6-4 to TRBJ2-1, with 10 bases aligning to TRBD1. Per the germline V gene, CDR1 is MRHNA and CDR2 is SNTAGT. This CDR3 comprises 13 residues. Trimming removed 9 bases from V and 8 bases from J; junction bases left unmatched: 7. The DNA for the CDR3 is TGTGCCAGGCCGGGACAGGGGATTTATGAGCAGTTCTTC. Protein: CARPGQGIYEQFF.

In its sample, this clonotype was seen a few times. The V call is TRBV5-1, the J call TRBJ2-7; D may be TRBD1 or TRBD2 (5 bases each). This CDR3 has 17 residues. V lost 0 bases and J lost 5, with 21 bases in between. Germline CDR1 and CDR2: SGHRS and YFSETQ. The CDR3 coding sequence is TGCGCCAGCAGCTTGGAGAGGGGTCGTGGGAGTGGGGACGAGCAGTACTTC. This sequence encodes CASSLERGRGSGDEQYF.

V gene TRBV28 combines with J gene TRBJ2-7; D call uncertain. Deletions cut 5 bases from V and 2 bases from J, with 10 bases between. Germline V CDR1 and CDR2: MDHEN, SYDVKM. The CDR3 covers 13 residues. CDR3 sequence (DNA): TGTGCCAGCAGTGCACTTTCACCCTACGAGCAGTACTTC. Translation gives CASSALSPYEQYF.

This clonotype was counted only a few times. The DNA of the CDR3 is TGCAGCGTTTTGGGGAGGACGGATTACGAGCAGTACTTC. Protein product: CSVLGRTDYEQYF. The chain joins TRBV29-1 to TRBJ2-7; possibly TRBD2 for D (6 bases). Germline values: CDR1 SQVTM, CDR2 ANQGSEA. The V and J ends lost 5 bases and 4 bases respectively, with 15 bases between them. There are 13 residues in the CDR3.

This clonotype was observed a handful of times. The chain uses TRBV28 and TRBJ2-2; D is perhaps TRBD1 (5 bases). The CDR3 has 13 residues. The V gene lost 6 bases and the J gene lost 6 bases, with 11 bases spanning the gap. Germline CDR1 reads MDHEN; CDR2 reads SYDVKM. The CDR3: CASSYTGPGELFF. The CDR3 nucleotides read TGTGCCAGCAGCTATACAGGCCCCGGGGAGCTGTTTTTT.

This clonotype was observed many times. The V and J genes are TRBV10-2 and TRBJ2-3; 10 positions match TRBD2. Germline assignment: CDR1 WSHSY and CDR2 SAAADI. With 3 bases clipped from V and 4 bases from J, the junction kept 1 base outside the gene matches. The CDR3 extends over 14 amino acids. The DNA for the CDR3 is TGCGCCAGCAGTGATCTAGCGGGAGCAGATACGCAGTATTTT. Encoded protein: CASSDLAGADTQYF.

V and J are TRBV7-9 and TRBJ1-1, with a possible D match to TRBD1 (5 bases). CDR1 is SEHNR, CDR2 FQNEAQ, per germline (reference sequence). The CDR3 has 14 residues. Trimming took 5 bases from V and 5 from J, leaving 15 bases between them. CDR3 in DNA: TGTGCCAGCAGCCCCGGGACCACTAAGACTGAAGCTTTCTTT. This codes for CASSPGTTKTEAFF.

This chain connects TRBV11-2 to TRBJ1-6, with D possibly being TRBD1 (5 bases). V lost 5 bases and J 9 bases, leaving 17 bases between the germline ends. Germline CDR1 SGHAT, CDR2 FQNNGV. This CDR3 contains 15 residues. CDR3: CASSQIWGVGSPLHF. The CDR3 DNA follows: TGTGCCAGCAGCCAAATTTGGGGGGTCGGTTCACCCCTCCACTTT.

The V call is TRBV12-3 or TRBV12-4, the J call TRBJ2-1; D remains unclear. The V end was cut by 3 bases, the J end by 10 bases, with 7 bases between. The CDR3 totals 11 residues. The CDR3 nucleotides read TGTGCCAGCAGTTTCCGTTTGGAGCAGTTCTTC. Its protein is CASSFRLEQFF.

The chain carries TRBV15 and TRBJ2-7, with D maybe TRBD1 (6 bases). The CDR3 has 15 residues. Trimming left V 0 bases short and J 5 bases short, with 14 bases between. CDR1 and CDR2 from the germline V gene are LNHNV and YYDKDF (reference sequence). CDR3 residues: CATSRDQQGSHEQYF. The CDR3 DNA follows: TGTGCCACCAGCAGAGATCAGCAGGGGTCCCACGAGCAGTACTTC.

This clonotype turned up a few times. The chain carries TRBV12-3 or TRBV12-4 and TRBJ1-6, with no clear D. This CDR3 spans 12 amino acids. V was cut by 3 bases and J by 8 bases, with 5 bases left in between. For the CDR3, the DNA is TGTGCCAGCAGTTTTCCGGATTCACCCCTCCACTTT. Its protein product is CASSFPDSPLHF.

This clonotype was seen a few times. The J gene is TRBJ2-5, the V gene TRBV18; D may be TRBD1 or TRBD2 (5 bases each). Germline-derived CDR1 and CDR2 are KGHSH and LQKENI. Trimming removed 3 bases from V and 10 bases from J, with 18 bases in between. This CDR3 contains 14 residues. In DNA, the CDR3 is TGTGCCAGCTCACCCTCGGTTCAGTGGGGGAACCAGTACTTC. It translates to CASSPSVQWGNQYF.

This clonotype has more than one count but fewer than ten. The V gene is TRBV29-1, the J gene TRBJ2-1; a possible D gene is TRBD1 (6 bases). Trimming removed 2 bases at V and 5 bases at J, with 16 bases between. CDR1 is SQVTM and CDR2 is ANQGSEA in the germline V gene. CDR3 size: 15 residues. The DNA for the CDR3 is TGCAGCGTTGAATTCGATGGGGGCGAGCACAATGAGCAGTTCTTC. This gives the protein CSVEFDGGEHNEQFF.

This clonotype was found a few times. The rearrangement joins TRBV6-2 or TRBV6-3 to TRBJ1-3, with 7 positions matching TRBD1. The germline V gene encodes CDR1 MNHEY and CDR2 SVGEGT. V dropped 2 bases and J dropped 2; count of bases not matched to a gene: 3. The length of the CDR3 is 15 residues. Written as DNA, the CDR3 is TGTGCCAGCAGTTACCGTGGACAGGCTGGAAACACCATATATTTT. Its translation is CASSYRGQAGNTIYF.

The chain links TRBV20-1 to TRBJ2-4; perhaps TRBD2 as D (5 bases). CDR1 and CDR2 from the germline V gene are DFQATT and SNEGSKA (reference sequence). The V end was cut by 6 bases, the J end by 8 bases, with 17 bases between. This CDR3 comprises 13 residues. The CDR3 here is CSAPPRGLDIQYF. Written as DNA, the CDR3 is TGCAGTGCGCCCCCCCGAGGGTTGGACATTCAGTACTTC.

The V call is TRBV7-8, the J call TRBJ1-1; tentative D call: TRBD1 (6 bases). Germline assignment: CDR1 SGHVS and CDR2 FQNEAQ. The CDR3 is 16 amino acids. V was pared by 4 bases and J by 0 bases, with 15 bases between. The chain's CDR3 is CASSSGHPDMNTEAFF. The CDR3 DNA sequence: TGTGCCAGCAGCTCGGGACACCCCGACATGAACACTGAAGCTTTCTTT.

There are many counts of this clonotype. The chain employs TRBV12-3 or TRBV12-4 and TRBJ2-7; 10 bases map to TRBD2. This CDR3 has 16 amino acids. V trimming: 5 bases; J trimming: 6 bases; junction bases outside the gene matches: 13. CDR3 protein: CASSPVLSGRIGEQYF. CDR3 nucleotides: TGTGCCAGCAGTCCAGTCCTTAGCGGGAGGATCGGCGAGCAGTACTTC.

This clonotype was observed a few times. The J gene is TRBJ1-5, the V gene TRBV28, with D perhaps matching TRBD1 (5 bases). V lost 6 bases and J 0 bases, leaving 12 bases between the germline ends. CDR1 is MDHEN and CDR2 is SYDVKM in the germline V gene. The CDR3 is 15 amino acids. This CDR3 reads CASRLGHYSNQPQHF. The CDR3 DNA reads as TGTGCCAGCAGATTGGGGCACTATAGCAATCAGCCCCAGCATTTT.

This clonotype has ten or more counts. This rearrangement joins TRBV7-3 to TRBJ2-2, with no clear D. CDR1 SGHTA and CDR2 FQGTGA come from the germline V gene. CDR3 length: 12 amino acids. Trimming left V 3 bases short and J 3 bases short, with 2 bases between. The DNA of the CDR3 is TGTGCCAGCAGCTTGGACACCGGGGAGCTGTTTTTT. Translation: CASSLDTGELFF.

The chain carries TRBV9 and TRBJ2-5; TRBD1 matches at 7 bases. Germline V gene data show CDR1 as SGDLS and CDR2 as YYNGEE. The CDR3 totals 15 residues. Unmatched junction bases numbered 13, after V lost 4 bases and J lost 7 bases. The CDR3 loop reads CASSTGTDASGTQYF. CDR3 bases: TGTGCCAGCAGCACAGGGACAGACGCTTCGGGGACCCAGTACTTC. The full variable domain, with the rest looked up from reference TRBV9 and TRBJ2-5, is DSGVTQTPKHLITATGQRVTLRCSPRSGDLSVYWYQQSLDQGLQFLIQYYNGEERAKGNILERFSAQQFPDLHSELNLSSLELGDSALYFCASSTGTDASGTQYFGPGTRLLVL.

This chain connects TRBV19 to TRBJ1-5, with unresolved D. The CDR3 extends over 13 amino acids. Trimming stripped 1 base from V and 5 bases from J, with 6 bases between. In germline, CDR1 is LNHDA, CDR2 SQIVND (reference sequence). In nucleotides, the CDR3 is TGTGCCAGTAGTATAGCGCGAGATCAGCCCCAGCATTTT. It yields the protein CASSIARDQPQHF.

To note about this clonotype: Since the CDR3 does not end with the conserved phenylalanine or tryptophan, this likely comes from a read error. This chain joins TRBV13 and TRBJ2-1; 7 bases align to TRBD2. The germline V gene encodes CDR1 PRHDT and CDR2 FYEKMQ (reference sequence). V lost 4 bases to trimming and J lost 0 bases; unmatched junction nucleotides: 9. The CDR3 runs to 17 residues. The CDR3 reads CASSSQAGISSYNEQFL. In DNA form, the CDR3 reads TGTGCCAGCAGCTCCCAAGCGGGAATAAGCTCCTACAATGAGCAGTTCCTC.

This clonotype was seen more than once but under ten times. The chain couples TRBV12-3 or TRBV12-4 to TRBJ2-1; tentatively, D is TRBD2 (6 bases). The length of the CDR3 is 16 residues. V was shortened by 5 bases and J by 3 bases, with 17 bases between the two germline ends. The CDR3 bases are TGTGCCAGCAGTCTAGATGTAGCGGTTGTCTACAATGAGCAGTTCTTC. It is translated as CASSLDVAVVYNEQFF.

The CDR3 DNA sequence: TGCGCCAGCAGCGCGACGTCCACAGGCTCCGGGGAGCTGTTTTTT. Translated, it gives CASSATSTGSGELFF. The chain carries TRBV5-1 and TRBJ2-2, with D possibly matching TRBD1 (5 bases). Trimming removed 4 bases at V and 6 bases at J, with 16 bases between. This CDR3 is 15 amino acids long. The germline gives CDR1 SGHRS, CDR2 YFSETQ.

The sample holds a few counts of this clonotype. The chain has TRBV15 and TRBJ2-5; the D gene could be TRBD1 or TRBD2 (5 bases each). The V gene lost 1 base and the J gene lost 5 bases, with 17 bases spanning the gap. This CDR3 is built from 16 residues. Germline CDR1 LNHNV, CDR2 YYDKDF (reference sequence). In DNA, the CDR3 is TGTGCCACCAGCAGAGGGGATTTCTGGGACCGGGAGACCCAGTACTTC. Protein product: CATSRGDFWDRETQYF.

In regard to this clonotype: A much more abundant neighbour one base away suggests this may be a read error. The rearrangement joins TRBV28 to TRBJ2-1; 10 bases match TRBD2. Germline lookup yields CDR1 MDHEN and CDR2 SYDVKM. The CDR3 has 17 residues. J was trimmed by 0 bases and V by 7 bases; bases with no gene match: 9. The CDR3 sequence is CASTRLAGPSSYNEQFF. DNA for the CDR3: TGTGCCAGCACGAGACTAGCGGGCCCGAGCTCCTACAATGAGCAGTTCTTC.

This clonotype has a handful of counts. The genes are TRBV12-3 or TRBV12-4 and TRBJ1-3; D not certain. Trimming pared 6 bases from V and 3 bases from J, leaving 9 bases between. This CDR3 is built from 13 residues. The CDR3 protein is CASRVLGGNTIYF. The CDR3 region has the DNA TGTGCCAGCAGAGTACTGGGTGGAAACACCATATATTTT.